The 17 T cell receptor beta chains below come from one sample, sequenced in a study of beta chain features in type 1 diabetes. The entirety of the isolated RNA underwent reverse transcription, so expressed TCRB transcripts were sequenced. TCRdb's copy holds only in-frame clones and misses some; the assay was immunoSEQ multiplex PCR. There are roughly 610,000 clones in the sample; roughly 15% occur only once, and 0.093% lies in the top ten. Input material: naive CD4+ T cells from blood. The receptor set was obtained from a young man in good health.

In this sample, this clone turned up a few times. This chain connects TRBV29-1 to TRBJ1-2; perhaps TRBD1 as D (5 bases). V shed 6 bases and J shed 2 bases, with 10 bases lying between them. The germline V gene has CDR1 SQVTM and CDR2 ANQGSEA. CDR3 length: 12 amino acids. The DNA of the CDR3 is TGCAGCGTAGGGACGGTGAACTATGGCTACACCTTC. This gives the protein CSVGTVNYGYTF.

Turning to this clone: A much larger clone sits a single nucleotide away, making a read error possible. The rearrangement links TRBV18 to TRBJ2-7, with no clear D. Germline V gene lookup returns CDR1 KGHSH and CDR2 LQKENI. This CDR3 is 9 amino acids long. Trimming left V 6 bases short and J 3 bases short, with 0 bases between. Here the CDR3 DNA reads TGTGCCAGCTCCTACGAGCAGTACTTC. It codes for CASSYEQYF.

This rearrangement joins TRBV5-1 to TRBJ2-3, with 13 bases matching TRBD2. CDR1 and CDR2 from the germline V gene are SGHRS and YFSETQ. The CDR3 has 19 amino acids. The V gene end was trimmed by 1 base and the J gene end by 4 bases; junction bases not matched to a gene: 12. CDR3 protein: CASSLYGRGLAGSADTQYF. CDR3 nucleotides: TGCGCCAGCAGCTTGTACGGAAGGGGACTAGCGGGAAGTGCAGATACGCAGTATTTT.

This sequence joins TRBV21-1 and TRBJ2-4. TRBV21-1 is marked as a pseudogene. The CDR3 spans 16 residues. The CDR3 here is CASSKTARTEINIQYF. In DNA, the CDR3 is TGTGCCAGCAGCAAAACGGCGCGGACCGAGATTAACATTCAGTACTTC.

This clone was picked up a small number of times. The CDR3 loop reads CASSGLGGTDTQYF. CDR3 nucleotide sequence: TGTGCCAGCAGCGGCTTAGGAGGCACAGATACGCAGTATTTT. The rearrangement joins TRBV9 to TRBJ2-3, with D hard to call. CDR3 length: 14 amino acids. The V end was cut by 3 bases, the J end by 1 base, with 9 bases between. CDR1 and CDR2 (germline): SGDLS, YYNGEE.

CDR3 sequence: CAISGQPNTEAFF. The CDR3 DNA reads as TGTGCCATCAGTGGCCAGCCTAACACTGAAGCTTTCTTT. The J gene is TRBJ1-1, the V gene TRBV10-3; no clear D gene. CDR1 is ENHRY, CDR2 SYGVKD, per germline. The V gene lost 4 bases and the J gene lost 2 bases, with 8 bases spanning the gap. This CDR3 is built from 13 residues.

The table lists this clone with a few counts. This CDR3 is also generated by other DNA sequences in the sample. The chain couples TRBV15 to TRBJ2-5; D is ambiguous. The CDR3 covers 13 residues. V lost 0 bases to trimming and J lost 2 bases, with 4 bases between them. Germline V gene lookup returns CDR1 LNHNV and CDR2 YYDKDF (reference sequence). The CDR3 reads CATSRDPQETQYF. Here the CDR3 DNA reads TGTGCCACCAGCAGAGACCCACAAGAGACCCAGTACTTC. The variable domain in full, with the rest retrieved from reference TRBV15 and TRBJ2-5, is DAMVIQNPRYQVTQFGKPVTLSCSQTLNHNVMYWYQQKSSQAPKLLFHYYDKDFNNEADTPDNFQSRRPNTSFCFLDIRSPGLGDTAMYLCATSRDPQETQYFGPGTRLLVL.

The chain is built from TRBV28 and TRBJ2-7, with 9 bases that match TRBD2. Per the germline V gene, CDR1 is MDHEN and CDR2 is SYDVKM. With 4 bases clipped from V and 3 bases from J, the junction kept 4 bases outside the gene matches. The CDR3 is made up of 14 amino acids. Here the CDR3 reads CASSYHSGGYEQYF. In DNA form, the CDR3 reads TGTGCCAGCAGTTATCATAGCGGGGGCTACGAGCAGTACTTC.

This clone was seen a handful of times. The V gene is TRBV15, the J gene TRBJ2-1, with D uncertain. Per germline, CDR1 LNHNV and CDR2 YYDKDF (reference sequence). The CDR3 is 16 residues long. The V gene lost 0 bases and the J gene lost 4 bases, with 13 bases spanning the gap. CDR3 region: CATSRDGTNTYNEQFF. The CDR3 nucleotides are TGTGCCACCAGCAGAGATGGAACAAACACATACAATGAGCAGTTCTTC.

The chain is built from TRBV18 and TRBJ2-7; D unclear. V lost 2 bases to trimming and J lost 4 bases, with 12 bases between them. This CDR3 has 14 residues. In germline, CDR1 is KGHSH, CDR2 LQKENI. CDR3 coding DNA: TGTGCCAGCTCACCAACGGTACAGAAATACGAGCAGTACTTC. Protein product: CASSPTVQKYEQYF.

CDR3 sequence reads: CASSPQREGHLSYEQYF. The CDR3 coding sequence is TGCGCCAGCAGCCCCCAGCGGGAGGGCCATTTGTCCTACGAGCAGTACTTC. The chain carries TRBV5-1 and TRBJ2-7, with TRBD2 matching over 10 bases. Losses at the gene ends were 4 bases for V and 1 base for J; bases not matched to a gene: 11. The CDR3 is made up of 17 amino acids. In germline, CDR1 is SGHRS, CDR2 YFSETQ.

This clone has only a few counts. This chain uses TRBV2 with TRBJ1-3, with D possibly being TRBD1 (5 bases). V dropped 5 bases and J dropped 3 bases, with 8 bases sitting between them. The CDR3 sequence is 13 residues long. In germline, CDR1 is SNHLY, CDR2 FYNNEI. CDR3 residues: CASSRDGGNTIYF. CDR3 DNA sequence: TGTGCCAGCAGTAGGGACGGTGGAAACACCATATATTTT.

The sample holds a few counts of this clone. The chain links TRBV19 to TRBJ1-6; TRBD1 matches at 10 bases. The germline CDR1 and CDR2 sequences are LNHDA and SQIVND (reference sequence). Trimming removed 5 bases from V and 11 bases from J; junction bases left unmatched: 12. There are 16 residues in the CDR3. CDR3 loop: CASSFPSGTGVTPLHF. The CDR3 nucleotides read TGTGCCAGTAGTTTCCCCTCCGGGACAGGGGTAACACCCCTCCACTTT.

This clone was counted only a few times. The DNA of the CDR3 is TGTGCCAGCAGCTTAACCCGCCTTCAAGAGACCCAGTACTTC. Its protein product is CASSLTRLQETQYF. V usage is TRBV7-2 and J usage is TRBJ2-5; D ambiguous. The CDR3 sequence is 14 residues long. The V gene lost 2 bases and the J gene lost 2 bases, with 9 bases spanning the gap. Germline CDR1 reads SGHTA; CDR2 reads FQGNSA.

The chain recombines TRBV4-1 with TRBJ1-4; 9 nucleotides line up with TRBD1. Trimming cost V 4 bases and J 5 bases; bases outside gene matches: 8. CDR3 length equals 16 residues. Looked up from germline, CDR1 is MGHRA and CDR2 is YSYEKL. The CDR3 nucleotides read TGCGCCAGCAGCCGGCCCGGGACAGGGCAGAATGAAAAACTGTTTTTT. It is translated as CASSRPGTGQNEKLFF.

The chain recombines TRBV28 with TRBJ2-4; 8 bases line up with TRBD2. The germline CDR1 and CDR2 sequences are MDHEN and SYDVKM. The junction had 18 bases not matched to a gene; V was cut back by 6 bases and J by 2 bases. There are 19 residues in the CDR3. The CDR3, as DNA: TGTGCCAGCAGCCCCGGGGGGGCGGGAGGCCCGAGGACCAAAAACATTCAGTACTTC. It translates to CASSPGGAGGPRTKNIQYF. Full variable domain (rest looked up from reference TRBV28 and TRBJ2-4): DVKVTQSSRYLVKRTGEKVFLECVQDMDHENMFWYRQDPGLGLRLIYFSYDVKMKEKGDIPEGYSVSREKKERFSLILESASTNQTSMYLCASSPGGAGGPRTKNIQYFGAGTRLSVL.

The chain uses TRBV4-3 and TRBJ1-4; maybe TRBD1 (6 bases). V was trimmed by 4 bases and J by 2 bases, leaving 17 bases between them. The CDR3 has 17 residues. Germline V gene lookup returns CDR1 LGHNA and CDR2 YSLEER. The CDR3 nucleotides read TGCGCCAGCAGCCCGAGTGCCGGGGGCACGACTAATGAAAAACTGTTTTTT. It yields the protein CASSPSAGGTTNEKLFF.